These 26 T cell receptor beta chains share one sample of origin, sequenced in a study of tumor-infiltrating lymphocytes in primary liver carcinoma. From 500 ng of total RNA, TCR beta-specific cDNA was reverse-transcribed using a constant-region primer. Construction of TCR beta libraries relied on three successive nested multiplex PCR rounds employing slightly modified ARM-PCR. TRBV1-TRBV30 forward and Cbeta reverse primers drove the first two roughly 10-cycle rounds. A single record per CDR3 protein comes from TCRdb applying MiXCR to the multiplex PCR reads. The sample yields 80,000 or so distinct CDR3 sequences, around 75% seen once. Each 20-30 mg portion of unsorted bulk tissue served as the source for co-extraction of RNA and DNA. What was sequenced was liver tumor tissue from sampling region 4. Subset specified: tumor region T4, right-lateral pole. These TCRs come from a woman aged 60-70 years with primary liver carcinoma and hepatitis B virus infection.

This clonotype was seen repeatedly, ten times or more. The CDR3 loop is CASRWEDSSYEQYF. In DNA form, the CDR3 reads TGTGCCAGCAGATGGGAGGATAGCTCCTACGAGCAGTACTTC. V usage is TRBV6-1 and J usage is TRBJ2-7; perhaps TRBD2 as D (6 bases). With 6 bases removed from V and 0 bases from J, the gap between germline ends came to 12 bases. From germline, CDR1 is MNHNS and CDR2 SASEGT. The CDR3 spans 14 residues.

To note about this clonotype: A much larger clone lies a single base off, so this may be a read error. The DNA of the CDR3 is TGTTCCAGTGGGTCGGAAGAGAGGACTAGCACAGATACGCAGTATTTT. Protein product: CSSGSEERTSTDTQYF. The chain uses TRBV5-6 and TRBJ2-3; D is perhaps TRBD2 (5 bases). Germline V gene sequence: CDR1 SGHDT, CDR2 YYEEEE. This CDR3 contains 16 residues.

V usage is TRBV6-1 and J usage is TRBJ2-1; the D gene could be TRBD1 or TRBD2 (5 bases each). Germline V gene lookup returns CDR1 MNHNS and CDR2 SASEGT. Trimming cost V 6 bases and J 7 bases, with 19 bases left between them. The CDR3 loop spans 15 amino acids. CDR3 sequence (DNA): TGTGCCAGCAGACGAGGGGCGGGTGACTATAATGAGCAGTTCTTC. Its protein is CASRRGAGDYNEQFF.

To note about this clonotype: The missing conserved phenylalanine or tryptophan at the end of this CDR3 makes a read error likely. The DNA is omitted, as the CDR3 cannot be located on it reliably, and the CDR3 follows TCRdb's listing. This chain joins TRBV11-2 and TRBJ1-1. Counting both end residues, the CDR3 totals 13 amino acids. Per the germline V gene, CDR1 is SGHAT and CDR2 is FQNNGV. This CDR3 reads CASSFHGGTEAFI.

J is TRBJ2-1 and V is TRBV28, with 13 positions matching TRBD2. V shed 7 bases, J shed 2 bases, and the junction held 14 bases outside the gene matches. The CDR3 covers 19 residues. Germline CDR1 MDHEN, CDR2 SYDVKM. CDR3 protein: CASTRGLAGLPRAYNEQFF. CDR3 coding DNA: TGTGCCAGCACCCGGGGACTAGCGGGACTCCCTAGAGCCTACAATGAGCAGTTCTTC. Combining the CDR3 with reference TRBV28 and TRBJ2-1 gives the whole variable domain DVKVTQSSRYLVKRTGEKVFLECVQDMDHENMFWYRQDPGLGLRLIYFSYDVKMKEKGDIPEGYSVSREKKERFSLILESASTNQTSMYLCASTRGLAGLPRAYNEQFFGPGTRLTVL.

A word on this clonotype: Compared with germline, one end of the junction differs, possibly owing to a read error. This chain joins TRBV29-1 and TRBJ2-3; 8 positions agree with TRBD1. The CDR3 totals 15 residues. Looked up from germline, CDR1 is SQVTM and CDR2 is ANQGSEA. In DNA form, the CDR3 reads TGCAGCGCTATGACAGGGGTCAGCGCCACAGATATGCAGTATTTT. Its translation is CSAMTGVSATDMQYF.

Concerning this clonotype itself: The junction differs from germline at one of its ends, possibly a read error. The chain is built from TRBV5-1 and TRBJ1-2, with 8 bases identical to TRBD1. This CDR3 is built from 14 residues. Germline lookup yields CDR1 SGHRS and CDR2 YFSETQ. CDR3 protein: CASSPDRAAYDYTF. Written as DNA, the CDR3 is TGCGCCAGCAGCCCGGACAGGGCCGCCTATGACTACACCTTC.

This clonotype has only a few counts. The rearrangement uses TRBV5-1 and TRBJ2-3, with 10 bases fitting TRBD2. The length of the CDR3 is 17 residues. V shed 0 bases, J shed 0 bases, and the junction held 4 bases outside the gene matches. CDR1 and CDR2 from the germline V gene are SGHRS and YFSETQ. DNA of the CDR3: TGCGCCAGCAGCTTGGGCGGGACTAGCGTTAGCACAGATACGCAGTATTTT. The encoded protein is CASSLGGTSVSTDTQYF.

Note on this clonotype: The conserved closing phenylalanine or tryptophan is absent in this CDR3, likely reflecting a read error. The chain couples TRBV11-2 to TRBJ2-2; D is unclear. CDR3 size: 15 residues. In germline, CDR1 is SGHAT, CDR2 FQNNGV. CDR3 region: CASSWMGSFTGELFL. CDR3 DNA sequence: TGTGCCAGTAGCTGGATGGGGTCCTTCACCGGGGAGCTGTTTCTT.

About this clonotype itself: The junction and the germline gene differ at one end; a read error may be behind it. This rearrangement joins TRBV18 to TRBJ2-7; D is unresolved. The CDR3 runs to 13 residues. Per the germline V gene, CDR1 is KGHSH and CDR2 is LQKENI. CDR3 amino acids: CASSPDGKYEEYF. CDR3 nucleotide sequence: TGTGCCAGCTCACCAGACGGAAAATACGAGGAGTACTTC.

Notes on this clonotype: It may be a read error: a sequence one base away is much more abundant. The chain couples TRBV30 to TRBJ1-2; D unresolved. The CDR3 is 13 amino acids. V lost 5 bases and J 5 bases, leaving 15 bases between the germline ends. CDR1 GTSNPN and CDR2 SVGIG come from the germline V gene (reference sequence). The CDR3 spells CAWCMAGLYGYTF. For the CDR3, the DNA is TGTGCCTGGTGTATGGCGGGCCTATATGGCTACACCTTC.

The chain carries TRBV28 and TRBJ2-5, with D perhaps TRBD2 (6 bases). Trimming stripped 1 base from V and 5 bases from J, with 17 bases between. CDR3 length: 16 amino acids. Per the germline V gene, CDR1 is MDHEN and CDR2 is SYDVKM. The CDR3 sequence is CASSLSGSSGGETQYF. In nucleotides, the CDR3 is TGTGCCAGCAGTTTATCCGGGAGTAGCGGAGGCGAGACCCAGTACTTC.

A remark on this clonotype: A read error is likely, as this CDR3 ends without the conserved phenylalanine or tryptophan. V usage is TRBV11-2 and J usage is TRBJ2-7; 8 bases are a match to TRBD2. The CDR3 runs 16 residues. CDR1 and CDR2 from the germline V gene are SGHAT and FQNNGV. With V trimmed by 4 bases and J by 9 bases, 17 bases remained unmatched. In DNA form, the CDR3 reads TGTGCCAGCAGCTACGGCGGGAGGACCTCGGGAAGTGTGCAGTACATC. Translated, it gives CASSYGGRTSGSVQYI.

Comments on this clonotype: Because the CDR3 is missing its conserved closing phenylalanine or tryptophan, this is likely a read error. The CDR3 DNA follows: TGTGCCAGCAGTTTCTACGAGACCCAGTACATT. Residues: CASSFYETQYI. The chain combines TRBV12-3 or TRBV12-4 with TRBJ2-5; D not resolved. The CDR3 is 11 residues long. Trimming left V 3 bases short and J 5 bases short, with 4 bases between.

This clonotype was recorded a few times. CDR3 residues: CSVEGGGERGYTF. The CDR3 DNA is TGCAGCGTTGAGGGAGGGGGCGAAAGAGGCTACACCTTC. The V call is TRBV29-1, the J call TRBJ1-2; TRBD1 matches 7 bases. In germline, CDR1 is SQVTM, CDR2 ANQGSEA. Losses at the gene ends were 3 bases for V and 8 bases for J; bases not matched to a gene: 9. CDR3 length equals 13 residues.

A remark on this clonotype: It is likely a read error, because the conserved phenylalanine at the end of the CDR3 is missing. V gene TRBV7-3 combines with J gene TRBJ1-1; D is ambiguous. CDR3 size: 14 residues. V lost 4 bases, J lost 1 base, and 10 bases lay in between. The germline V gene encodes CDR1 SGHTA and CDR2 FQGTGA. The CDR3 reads CASSWVGGNTEAFY. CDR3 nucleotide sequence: TGTGCCAGCAGCTGGGTGGGAGGGAACACTGAAGCTTTCTAT.

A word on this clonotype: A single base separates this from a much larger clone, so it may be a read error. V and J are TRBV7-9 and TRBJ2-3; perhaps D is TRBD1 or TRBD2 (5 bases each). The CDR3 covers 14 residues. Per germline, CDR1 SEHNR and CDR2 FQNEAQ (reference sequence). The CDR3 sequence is CVSSKGRIRDTQYF. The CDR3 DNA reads TGTGTCAGCAGCAAGGGACGGATAAGGGATACGCAGTATTTT.

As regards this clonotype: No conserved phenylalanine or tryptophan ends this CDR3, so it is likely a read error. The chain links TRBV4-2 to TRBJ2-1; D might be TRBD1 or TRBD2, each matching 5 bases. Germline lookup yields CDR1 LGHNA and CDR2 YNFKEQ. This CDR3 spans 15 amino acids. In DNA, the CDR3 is TGTGCCAGCAGCCAAGGGGAGACAGACTACAAAGAGCAGTTCCCC. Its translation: CASSQGETDYKEQFP.

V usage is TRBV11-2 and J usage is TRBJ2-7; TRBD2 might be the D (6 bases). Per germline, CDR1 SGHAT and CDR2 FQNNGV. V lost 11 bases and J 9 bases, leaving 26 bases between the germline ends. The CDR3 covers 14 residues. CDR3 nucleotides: TGTGCCGGTAGCTTAGAGCAGGGAGGAGGAGGGCAGTACTTC. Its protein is CAGSLEQGGGGQYF.

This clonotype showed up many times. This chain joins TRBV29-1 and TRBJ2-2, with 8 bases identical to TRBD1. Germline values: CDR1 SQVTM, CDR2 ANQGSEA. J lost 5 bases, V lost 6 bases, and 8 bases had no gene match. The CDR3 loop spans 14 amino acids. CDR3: CSVRDRGGTGELFF. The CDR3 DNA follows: TGCAGCGTCCGAGACAGGGGTGGGACCGGGGAGCTGTTTTTT.

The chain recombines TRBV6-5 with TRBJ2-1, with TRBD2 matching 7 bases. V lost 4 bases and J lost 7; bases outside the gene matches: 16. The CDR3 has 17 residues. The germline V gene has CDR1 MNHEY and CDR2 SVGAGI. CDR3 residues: CASSSPGLVGVGNEQFF. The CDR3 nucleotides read TGTGCCAGCAGTTCTCCCGGACTAGTGGGAGTAGGTAATGAGCAGTTCTTC.

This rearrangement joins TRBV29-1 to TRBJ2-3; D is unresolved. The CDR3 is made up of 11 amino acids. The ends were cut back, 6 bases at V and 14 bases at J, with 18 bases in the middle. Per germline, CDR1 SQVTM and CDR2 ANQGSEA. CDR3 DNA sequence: TGCAGCGTGGCGTGCAGGAAGAGAGTGTATTTT. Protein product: CSVACRKRVYF.

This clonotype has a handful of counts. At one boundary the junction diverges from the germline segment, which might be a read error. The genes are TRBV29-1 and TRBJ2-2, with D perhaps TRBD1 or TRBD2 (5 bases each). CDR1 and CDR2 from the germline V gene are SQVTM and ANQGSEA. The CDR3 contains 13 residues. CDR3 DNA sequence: TGTGGCGTCACGGGGCACTCGGGTGGGGAGCTGTTTTTT. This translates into CGVTGHSGGELFF.

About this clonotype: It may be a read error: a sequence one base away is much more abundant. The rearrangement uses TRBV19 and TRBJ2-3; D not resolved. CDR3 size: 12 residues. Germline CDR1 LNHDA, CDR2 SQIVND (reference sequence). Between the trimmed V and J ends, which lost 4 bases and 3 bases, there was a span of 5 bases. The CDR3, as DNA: TGTGCCAGTAGTAACGGAACAGATACGCAGTATTTT. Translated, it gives CASSNGTDTQYF.

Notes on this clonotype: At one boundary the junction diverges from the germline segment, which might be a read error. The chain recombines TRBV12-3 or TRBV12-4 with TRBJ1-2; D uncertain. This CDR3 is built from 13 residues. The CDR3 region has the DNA TGTGCCAGCAGTACTCAATGTATCTATGGCTACGCCTTC. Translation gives CASSTQCIYGYAF.

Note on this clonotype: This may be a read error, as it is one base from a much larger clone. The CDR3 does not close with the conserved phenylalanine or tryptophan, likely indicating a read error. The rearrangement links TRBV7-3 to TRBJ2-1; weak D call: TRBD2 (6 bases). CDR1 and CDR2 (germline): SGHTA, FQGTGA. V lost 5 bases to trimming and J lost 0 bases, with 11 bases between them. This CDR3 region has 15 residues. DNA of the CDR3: TGTGCCAGCAGCGGCGGGACGCCCTCCTACAATGAGCAGTTCCTC. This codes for CASSGGTPSYNEQFL.